This T cell receptor (beta chain) is from a study of T-cell reconstitution after alpha-beta-depleted transplantation in children. A word on this clonotype: Its antigen is as yet unknown.

The CDR3 contains 12 residues. V was pared by 2 bases and J by 0 bases, with 4 bases between. Germline values: CDR1 DFQATT, CDR2 SNEGSKA (reference sequence). During its preparation, the TCRbeta library received unique molecular identifiers. TCRdb re-analysed the PCR reads in MiXCR, keeping a single row per CDR3 protein. In the table there are around 130,000 distinct CDR3 sequences, around 9.8% of which are singletons. Notes on the study in general: Elevated TCRbeta diversity at day 60 was traced, in some patients, to surviving recipient T cells and thymic progenitors. Counts and diversity of T cells one year after transplant came mostly from newly produced T cells.

The rearrangement uses TRBV20-1 and TRBJ1-1; D unresolved. The TCR was taken from a girl under two years old who had a stem cell transplant for combined immunodeficiency, so the T cells may come from the graft donor. The source material was PBMCs, mostly from graft donor cells, sampled 180 days after TCRalphabeta/CD19-depleted stem cell transplant. CDR3 DNA: TGCAGTGCTAGACAGTTGAACACTGAAGCTTTCTTT. Encoded protein: CSARQLNTEAFF.